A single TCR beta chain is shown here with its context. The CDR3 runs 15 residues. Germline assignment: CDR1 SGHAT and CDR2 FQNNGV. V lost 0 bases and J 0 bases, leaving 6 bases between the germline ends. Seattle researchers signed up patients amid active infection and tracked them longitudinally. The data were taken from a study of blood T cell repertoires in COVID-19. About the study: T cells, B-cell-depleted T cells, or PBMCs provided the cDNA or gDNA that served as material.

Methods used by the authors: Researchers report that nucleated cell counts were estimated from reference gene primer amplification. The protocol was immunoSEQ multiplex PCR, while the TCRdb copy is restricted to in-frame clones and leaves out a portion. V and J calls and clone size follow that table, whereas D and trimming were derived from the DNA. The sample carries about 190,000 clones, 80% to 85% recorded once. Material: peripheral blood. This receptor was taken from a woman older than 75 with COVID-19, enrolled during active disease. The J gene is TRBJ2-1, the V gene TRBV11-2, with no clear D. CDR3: CASSLDSSSYNEQFF. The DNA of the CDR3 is TGTGCCAGCAGCTTAGATAGTTCCTCCTACAATGAGCAGTTCTTC.